The T cell receptor (beta chain) described here comes from a study of T cell responses to AZD1222 COVID-19 vaccine (dated by TCRdb to the early 2020s). The study in broad terms: A total of 230 or so trial participants underwent TCR sequencing, of whom 207 received two doses of AZD1222 and about 25 received two doses of the MenACWY control vaccine. Trial participants were enrolled into age subgroups of 18-55, 56-69 and 70-plus years, which contained roughly 150, 30 and 60 TCR-sequenced participants, respectively. General findings and caveats noted by the study authors: Reportedly, almost half of the unique spike-specific TCRs recognized epitopes lying outside the regions that are mutated in the B.1.351 and B.1.1.7 variants. After two AZD1222 doses, both the breadth and the depth of spike-specific TCRs were significantly higher than at day 0 and than in MenACWY recipients. Only a handful of AZD1222 recipients were SARS-CoV-2 seropositive at baseline, limiting conclusions about previously exposed vaccinees. Most participants were white British and females outnumbered males, and the authors suggested that clonal diversity may have been underestimated. CD4 TCRs associated with the vaccine covered the entire spike protein, and the dominant responses were in regions 160-218 and 743-854. In the small 56-69-year group, the increase in depth fell short of significance, most likely because of low power. Because no day 14 peak-response samples were available, repertoires were characterized only after the peak T cell response.

The CDR3 regions of human TCRbeta chains were analyzed by immunosequencing. Per the original workflow: TCRs in the repertoires were matched against a reference library of SARS-CoV-2-specific TCRs that had been generated with the MIRA antigen-specificity platform. Breadth was defined as the fraction of unique TCRs that were SARS-CoV-2-associated. Depth was defined as the fraction of total T cells that were SARS-CoV-2-associated. Each spike-specific TCR was assigned to its reactive spike region and to a CD4 or CD8 class using the MIRA data. Log10-transformed breadth and depth values were compared by one-way ANOVA with Sidak's multiple comparisons tests. The source is immuneACCESS, and TCRdb retained only in-frame sequences with V and J called. Part of the clones is not carried over; for the studies checked, unresolved V genes explain less than half of this, and the remainder is unexplained. Clone size and V and J calls were adopted from that table, with D and trimming inferred from the DNA. In all, the sample holds 15,000 to 19,000 clones, and roughly 90% of those were seen once. The ten largest clones capture 2.9% of the sample.

To note about this clone: Its specific antigen is unknown. No much larger clonotype is one base removed from it; base qualities were not supplied.

The time point label on this specimen signifies: about 28 days (+/-7) after the second vaccine dose. AZD1222 recipients given second doses at about 4 weeks or at about 12 weeks were pooled, since spike-specific TCR depth and breadth were not found to differ between the two schedules. Vaccinee samples were obtained from the UK trials COV001 and COV002, which included a single-blind randomized controlled phase 2/3 trial of AZD1222 (ChAdOx1 nCoV-19) in healthy adults. Trial participant PBMC samples were collected at day 0 and day 28 after the second dose for TCRbeta chain sequencing. Counted from cysteine to phenylalanine, this CDR3 has 17 amino acids. Of the read, only the CDR3 DNA is kept; its 51 bases are in frame from base 1. Looking up the germline V gene (reference sequence) yields CDR1 LNHDA and CDR2 SQIVND. The germline V and J ends show losses of 0 bases and 9 bases respectively, and no gene match explains 9 bases of the junction.

The receptor's source is an adult who received the AZD1222 COVID-19 vaccine. The V and J segments used are TRBV19 and TRBJ1-5; 12 nucleotides in the junction match TRBD1. The sample in question was peripheral blood, obtained 28 days after the second AZD1222 dose. In nucleotide form, the sequence is TGTGCCAGTAGTATAGAATCGGGACAGGGGGCGCATAGGCCCCAGCATTTT. Its translation is CASSIESGQGAHRPQHF.